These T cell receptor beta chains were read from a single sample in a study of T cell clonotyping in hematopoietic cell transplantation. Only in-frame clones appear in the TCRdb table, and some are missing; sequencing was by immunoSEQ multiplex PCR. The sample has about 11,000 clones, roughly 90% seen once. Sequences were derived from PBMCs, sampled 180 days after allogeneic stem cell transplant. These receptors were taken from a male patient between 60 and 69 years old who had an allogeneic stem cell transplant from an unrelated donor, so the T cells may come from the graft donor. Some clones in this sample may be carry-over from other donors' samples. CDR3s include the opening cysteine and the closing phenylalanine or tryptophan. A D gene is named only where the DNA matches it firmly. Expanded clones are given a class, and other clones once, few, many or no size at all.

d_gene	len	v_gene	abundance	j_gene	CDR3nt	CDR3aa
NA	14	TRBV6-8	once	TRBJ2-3	TGTGCCAGCAGACTGTCTGGTAGCGGAGATACGCAGTATTTT	CASRLSGSGDTQYF
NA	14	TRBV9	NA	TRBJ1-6	TGTGCCAGCAGCGTAGAAGAGGGGAATTCACCCCTCCACTTT	CASSVEEGNSPLHF
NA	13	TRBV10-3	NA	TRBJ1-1	TGTGCCATCAGGGAATTTAAAGGGACTGAAGCTTTCTTT	CAIREFKGTEAFF
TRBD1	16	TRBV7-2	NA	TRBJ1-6	TGTGCCAGCAGCTTGAGGACAGGGGGTGCTAATTCACCCCTCCACTTT	CASSLRTGGANSPLHF
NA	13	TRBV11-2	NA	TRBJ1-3	TGTGCCAGCAGCTTACCCCCTGGAAACACCATATATTTT	CASSLPPGNTIYF
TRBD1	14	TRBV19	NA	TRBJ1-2	TGTGCCAGTAGTATAGATGGGACAGTCTATGGCTACACCTTC	CASSIDGTVYGYTF
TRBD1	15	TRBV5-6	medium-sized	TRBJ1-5	TGTGCCAGCAGTATATGGGGGCAGGGGGTTCAGCCCCAGCATTTT	CASSIWGQGVQPQHF
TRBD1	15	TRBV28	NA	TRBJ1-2	TGTGCCAGCAGTTACGGGACAGGGCTGGTCGGGGGCTACACCTTC	CASSYGTGLVGGYTF
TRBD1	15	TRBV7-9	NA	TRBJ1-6	TGTGCCACCTGCGACAGGGGGTTCTATAATTCACCCCTCCACTTT	CATCDRGFYNSPLHF
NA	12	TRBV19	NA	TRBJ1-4	TGTGCCAGTACCATTGGGGGCTCCAAACTGTTTTTT	CASTIGGSKLFF
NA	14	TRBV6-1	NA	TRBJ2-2	TGTGCCAGCATAGCAGGGCCGAACACCGGGGAGCTGTTTTTT	CASIAGPNTGELFF
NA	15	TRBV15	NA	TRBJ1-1	TGTGCCACCAGCAGAGATCAGGGGATGAACACTGAAGCTTTCTTT	CATSRDQGMNTEAFF
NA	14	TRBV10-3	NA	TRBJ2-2	TGTGCCACCCGCCGGGACACGAACACCGGGGAGCTGTTTTTT	CATRRDTNTGELFF
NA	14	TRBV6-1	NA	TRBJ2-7	TGTGCCAGCAGTGAAGCCCTCGAAGGTGTTGGGCAGTACTTC	CASSEALEGVGQYF
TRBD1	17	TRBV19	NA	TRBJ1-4	TGTGCCAGTAGTATCCTGGGACAGGGGGGAACTAATGAAAAACTGTTTTTT	CASSILGQGGTNEKLFF
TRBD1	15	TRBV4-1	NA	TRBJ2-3	TGCGCCAGCCGCGGGACAGGGGGTTACACAGATACGCAGTATTTT	CASRGTGGYTDTQYF
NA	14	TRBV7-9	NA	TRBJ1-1	TGTGCCAGCAGCCCGGCAGGGTGGGACGGTGAAGCTTTCTTT	CASSPAGWDGEAFF
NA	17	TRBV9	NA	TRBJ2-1	TGTGCCAGCAGCGACCCAAACACAGGGTCTTTTAACAATGAGCAGTTCTTC	CASSDPNTGSFNNEQFF
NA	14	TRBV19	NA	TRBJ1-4	TGTGCCAGTAGTGCACAGGGTTCTGCTGAAAAACTGTTTTTT	CASSAQGSAEKLFF
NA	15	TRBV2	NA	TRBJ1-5	TGTGCCAGCAGAAAGGGAGAATATAGCAATCAGCCCCAGCATTTT	CASRKGEYSNQPQHF
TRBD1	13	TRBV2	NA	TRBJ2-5	TGTGCCAGCAGTGAGGGACAGGTGGAGACCCAGTACTTC	CASSEGQVETQYF
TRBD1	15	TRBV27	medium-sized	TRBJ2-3	TGTGCCAGCAGTTTGGAGACAGGGGGCTTGGATACGCAGTATTTT	CASSLETGGLDTQYF
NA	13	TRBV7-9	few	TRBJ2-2	TGTGCTTCAGGAGGGTTCGACACCGGGGAGCTGTTTTTT	CASGGFDTGELFF
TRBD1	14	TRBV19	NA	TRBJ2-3	TGTGCCAGTAGCGGGACAGGGGTCACAGATACGCAGTATTTT	CASSGTGVTDTQYF
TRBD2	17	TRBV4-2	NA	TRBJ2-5	TGTGCCAGCAGCCAAGGGGATGCGGGGGGGTTCCAAGAGACCCAGTACTTC	CASSQGDAGGFQETQYF
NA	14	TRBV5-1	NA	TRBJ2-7	TGCGCCAGCAGCTTGAGCCCAATCGGCTACGAGCAGTACTTC	CASSLSPIGYEQYF
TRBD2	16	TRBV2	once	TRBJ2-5	TGTGCCAGCAGTGAAGCGCTTCTTAGCGGGGTAGAGACCCAGTACTTC	CASSEALLSGVETQYF
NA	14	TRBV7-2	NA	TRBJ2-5	TGTGCCAGCAGAATAAGCAGGGACCAAGAGACCCAGTACTTC	CASRISRDQETQYF
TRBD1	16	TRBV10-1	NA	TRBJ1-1	TGCGCCAGCAGTGAGCGGGACAGGGAAGGGGGAACTGAAGCTTTCTTT	CASSERDREGGTEAFF
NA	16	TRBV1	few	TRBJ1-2	TGCACCAGCAGAAGACGCGGTGTGCGAAAGACCTATGGCTACACCTTC	CTSRRRGVRKTYGYTF
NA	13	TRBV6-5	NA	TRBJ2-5	TGTGCCAGCAGTTATGCAGGGGTAGAGACCCAGTACTTC	CASSYAGVETQYF
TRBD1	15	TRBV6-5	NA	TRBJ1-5	TGTGCCAGCAGTTACGGGACAGGGGGCGGTCAGCCCCAGCATTTT	CASSYGTGGGQPQHF
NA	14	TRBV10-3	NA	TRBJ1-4	TGTGCCATCAGGTGTCAGGGGATTAATGAAAAACTGTTTTTT	CAIRCQGINEKLFF
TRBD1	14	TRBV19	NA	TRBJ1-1	TGTGCCAGTAGGACGACAGGGGTAAACACTGAAGCTTTCTTT	CASRTTGVNTEAFF
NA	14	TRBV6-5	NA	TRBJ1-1	TGTGCCAGCAGTTACGGAAGCTTGAACACTGAAGCTTTCTTT	CASSYGSLNTEAFF
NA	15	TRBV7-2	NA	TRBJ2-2	TGTGCCAGCAGCTTAAATCTGCAGGGAACCGGGGAGCTGTTTTTT	CASSLNLQGTGELFF
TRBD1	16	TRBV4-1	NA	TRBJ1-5	TGCGCCAGCAGCCAAGAGTGGGGAACAGGGGTTCAGCCCCAGCATTTT	CASSQEWGTGVQPQHF
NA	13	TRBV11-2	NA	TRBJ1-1	TGTGCCAGCGCCCCCTGGGGTCCCACTGAAGCTTTCTTT	CASAPWGPTEAFF
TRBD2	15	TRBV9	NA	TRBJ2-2	TGTGCCAGCAGCGTTGTGGCGGGGGGGGTCGGGGAGCTGTTTTTT	CASSVVAGGVGELFF
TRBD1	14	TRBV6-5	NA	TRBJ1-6	TGTGCCAGCAGACCCGGGACAGGGGGCACCCCCCTCCACTTT	CASRPGTGGTPLHF
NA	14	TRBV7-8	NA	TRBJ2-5	TGTGCCAGCAGCTTTCAGCCTCGACAAGAGACCCAGTACTTC	CASSFQPRQETQYF
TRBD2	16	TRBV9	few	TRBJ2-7	TGTGCCAGCAGCGTAGGCCTAGCGGGGGGGATATACGAGCAGTACTTC	CASSVGLAGGIYEQYF
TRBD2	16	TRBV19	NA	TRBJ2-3	TGTGCCAGTAGTATCGCATCACGGGACTACCCAGATACGCAGTATTTT	CASSIASRDYPDTQYF
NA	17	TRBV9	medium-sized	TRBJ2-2	TGTGCCAGCAGCCACAGTAGGACAGTCGCGAACACCGGGGAGCTGTTTTTT	CASSHSRTVANTGELFF
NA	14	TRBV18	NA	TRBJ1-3	TGTGCCAGCTCGAATACTGACTCTGGAAACACCATATATTTT	CASSNTDSGNTIYF
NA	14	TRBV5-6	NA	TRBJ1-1	TGTGCCAGCAGCATCCCCCTCCCAGGCACTGAAGCTTTCTTT	CASSIPLPGTEAFF
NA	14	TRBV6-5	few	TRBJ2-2	TGTGCCAGCAGGGGTTCAGGGTTTCCCGGGGAGCTGTTTTTT	CASRGSGFPGELFF
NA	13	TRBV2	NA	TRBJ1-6	TGTGCCAGCAGTGAAGGGGTTAATTCACCCCTCCACTTT	CASSEGVNSPLHF
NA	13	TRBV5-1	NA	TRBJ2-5	TGCGCCAGCAGCTTGGAATTCCAAGAGACCCAGTACTTC	CASSLEFQETQYF
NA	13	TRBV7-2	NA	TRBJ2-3	TGTGCCAGCAGCCCCGCCTGGAGAGATACGCAGTATTTT	CASSPAWRDTQYF
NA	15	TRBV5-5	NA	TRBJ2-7	TGTGCCAGCAGCTTGGAACAGGGTAGCTCCTACGAGCAGTACTTC	CASSLEQGSSYEQYF
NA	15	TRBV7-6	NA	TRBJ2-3	TGTGCCAGCAGCTTAGCCGGTTCTAGCACAGATACGCAGTATTTT	CASSLAGSSTDTQYF
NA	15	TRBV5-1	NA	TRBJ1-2	TGCGCCAGCAGCTTGGTCCCAGCCAACGGCTATGGCTACACCTTC	CASSLVPANGYGYTF